These 3 T cell receptor beta chains were all obtained from the same sample, sequenced in a study of blood T cell repertoires in COVID-19. Repertoires were generated with immunoSEQ multiplex PCR, while TCRdb's copy carries only in-frame clones and drops some. The sample records over 35,000 clones, 70% to 90% being singletons. The sample was peripheral blood. The receptors shown here come from a woman older than 75 with COVID-19, enrolled during active disease.

The chain is built from TRBV19 and TRBJ2-1; TRBD2 is a possible D gene (5 bases). The germline V and J ends were trimmed by 7 bases and 5 bases, with 15 bases remaining between them. The CDR3 consists of 14 residues. Looked up from germline, CDR1 is LNHDA and CDR2 is SQIVND (reference sequence). In DNA form, the CDR3 reads TGTGCCAGTAACCCAAACGAGGGTAACAATGAGCAGTTCTTC. This encodes CASNPNEGNNEQFF.

The V and J genes are TRBV7-9 and TRBJ1-2, with D unclear. The germline gives CDR1 SEHNR, CDR2 FQNEAQ (reference sequence). This CDR3 region has 12 residues. V shed 1 base and J shed 3 bases, with 3 bases lying between them. CDR3 nucleotide sequence: TGTGCCAGCAGCTTAGGGCACTATGGCTACACCTTC. This codes for CASSLGHYGYTF. Filled out from reference TRBV7-9 and TRBJ1-2, the complete variable domain reads DTGVSQNPRHKITKRGQNVTFRCDPISEHNRLYWYRQTLGQGPEFLTYFQNEAQLEKSRLLSDRFSAERPKGSFSTLEIQRTEQGDSAMYLCASSLGHYGYTFGSGTRLTVV.

The V and J genes are TRBV6-6 and TRBJ2-7; TRBD1 agrees at 7 bases. The CDR3 is made up of 12 amino acids. Germline loops: CDR1 MNHNY, CDR2 SVGAGI (reference sequence). V lost 8 bases and J lost 3; bases outside the gene matches: 4. The CDR3 is CASSGQVYEQYF. Written as DNA, the CDR3 is TGTGCCAGCTCAGGACAGGTCTACGAGCAGTACTTC.